What follows describes a single T cell receptor beta chain. Its antigen remains unidentified. This may arise from a read error, as a much more abundant clone is one base away. Naive CD8 sequencing libraries were generated from approximately 20,000 to 1,000,000 sorted cells, with 10%, 30% or 50% RNA as input. This specimen belongs to a study of molecular identifiers for immune sequencing clone quantification. The authors built bulk TCR libraries by previously described methods with listed TCR primers. TCRdb redid the calling of the PCR reads with MiXCR, one entry per CDR3 protein. The sample shows some 580,000 distinct CDR3 sequences, about 25% of them seen only once. Trimming cost V 10 bases and J 10 bases, with 17 bases left between them. This CDR3 has 12 amino acids. In germline, CDR1 is MNHEY, CDR2 SVGAGI. Study findings and constraints: A single cell's spiked Jurkat TCR RNA was reportedly detectable among roughly 1 million naive cells.

This clonotype was sampled from a human donor in good health. Some libraries in this study had Jurkat cell RNA spiked in. The chain couples TRBV6-5 to TRBJ2-1; D is perhaps TRBD2 (6 bases). Source material: naive CD8+ T cells from blood, with Jurkat cell RNA spiked in. Sample subset: FACS-sorted CD8+CD4-CCR7+CD45RA+ naive T cells. The CDR3 region has the DNA TGTGCCACCGGGATGGGGCTAGCGGAGCAGTTCTTC. Translating it yields CATGMGLAEQFF.